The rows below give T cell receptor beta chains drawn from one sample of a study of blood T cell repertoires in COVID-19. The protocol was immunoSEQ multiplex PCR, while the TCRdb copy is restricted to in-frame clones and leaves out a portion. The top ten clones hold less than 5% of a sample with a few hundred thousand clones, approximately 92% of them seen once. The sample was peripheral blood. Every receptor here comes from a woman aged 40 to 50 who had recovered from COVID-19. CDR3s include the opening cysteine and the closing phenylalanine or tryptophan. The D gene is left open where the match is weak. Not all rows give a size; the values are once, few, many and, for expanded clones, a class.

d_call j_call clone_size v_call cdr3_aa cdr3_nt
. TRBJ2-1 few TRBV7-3 CASSRGSYNEQFF TGTGCCAGCAGCCGGGGCTCCTACAATGAGCAGTTCTTC
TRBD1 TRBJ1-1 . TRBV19 CASSFRQGKTEAFF TGTGCCAGTAGTTTCCGACAGGGTAAGACTGAAGCTTTCTTT
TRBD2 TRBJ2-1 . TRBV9 CASSVGTSRYNEQFF TGTGCCAGCAGCGTAGGGACTAGCAGATACAATGAGCAGTTCTTC
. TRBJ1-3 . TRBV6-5 CATSIHPRNTIYF TGTGCCACCTCTATTCACCCACGGAACACCATATATTTT
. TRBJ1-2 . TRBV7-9 CASSAWTATHYGYTF TGTGCCAGCAGCGCCTGGACAGCCACCCATTATGGCTACACCTTC
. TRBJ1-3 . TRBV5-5 CASSARHHSGNTIYF TGTGCCAGCAGCGCGCGACATCACTCTGGAAACACCATATATTTT
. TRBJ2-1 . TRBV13 CASSLVGAGEQFF TGTGCCAGCAGCTTAGTAGGGGCCGGTGAGCAGTTCTTC
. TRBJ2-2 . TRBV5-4 CASSLGGGNGELFF TGTGCCAGCAGCTTGGGCGGCGGGAACGGGGAGCTGTTTTTT
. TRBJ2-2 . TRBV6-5 CASSYRSSPDTGELFF TGTGCCAGCAGTTACAGGAGTTCGCCGGACACCGGGGAGCTGTTTTTT
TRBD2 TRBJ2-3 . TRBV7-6 CASSLGPRTSGESTDTQYF TGTGCCAGCAGCTTAGGACCACGGACTAGCGGGGAGAGCACAGATACGCAGTATTTT
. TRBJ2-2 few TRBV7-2 CASSLVQGGELFF TGTGCCAGCAGCTTAGTCCAGGGCGGGGAGCTGTTTTTT
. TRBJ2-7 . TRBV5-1 CASSPGQTNYEQYF TGCGCCAGCAGCCCCGGACAGACCAACTACGAGCAGTACTTC
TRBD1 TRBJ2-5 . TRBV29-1 CSVDGRSGGDFSKETQYF TGCAGCGTTGACGGAAGGTCAGGGGGCGATTTTTCGAAGGAGACCCAGTACTTC
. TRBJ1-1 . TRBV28 CASSLAGGGTEAFF TGTGCCAGCAGTTTGGCAGGCGGGGGCACTGAAGCTTTCTTT
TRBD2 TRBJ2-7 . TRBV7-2 CASSSGVPGLAGAHEQYF TGTGCCAGCAGCTCCGGAGTCCCGGGACTAGCGGGGGCTCACGAGCAGTACTTC
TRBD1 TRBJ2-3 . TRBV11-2 CASSLDWIRQGATDTQYF TGTGCCAGCAGCTTAGACTGGATTCGACAGGGGGCTACGGATACGCAGTATTTT
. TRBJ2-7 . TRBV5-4 CASSLESTDYEQYF TGTGCCAGCAGCCTGGAGTCGACAGACTACGAGCAGTACTTC
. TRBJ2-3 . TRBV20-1 CSAPLTDTQYF TGCAGTGCCCCCCTAACAGATACGCAGTATTTT
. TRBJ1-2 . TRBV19 CASSLARDYGYTF TGTGCCAGTAGTTTAGCCCGGGACTATGGCTACACCTTC
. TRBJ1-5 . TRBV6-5 CASSHSFWPQHF TGTGCCAGCAGCCACAGCTTTTGGCCCCAGCATTTT
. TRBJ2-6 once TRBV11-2 CASSPRRSQGTGANVLTF TGTGCCAGCAGCCCCCGTAGATCACAGGGTACTGGGGCCAACGTCCTGACTTTC
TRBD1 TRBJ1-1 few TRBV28 CASSSPGGFSEAFF TGTGCCAGCAGTTCTCCAGGGGGGTTCAGTGAAGCTTTCTTT
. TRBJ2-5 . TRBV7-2 CASSLESAGEGWGTQYF TGTGCCAGCAGCTTAGAATCAGCAGGGGAGGGGTGGGGGACCCAGTACTTC
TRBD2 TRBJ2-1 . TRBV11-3 CASSVGTSGSYNEQFF TGTGCCAGCAGCGTAGGGACTAGCGGCTCCTACAATGAGCAGTTCTTC
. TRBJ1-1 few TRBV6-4 CASSDSGLGPQDTEAFF TGTGCCAGCAGTGACTCGGGCCTGGGGCCGCAGGACACTGAAGCTTTCTTT
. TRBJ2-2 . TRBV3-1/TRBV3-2 CASSQQRPNTGELFF TGTGCCAGCAGCCAACAGCGGCCGAACACCGGGGAGCTGTTTTTT
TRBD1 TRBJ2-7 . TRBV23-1 CASSQTKGQGTYEQYF TGCGCCAGCAGTCAAACTAAGGGACAGGGGACCTACGAGCAGTACTTC
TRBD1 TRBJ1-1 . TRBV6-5 CASSLQGTEAFF TGTGCCAGCAGTTTACAGGGGACTGAAGCTTTCTTT
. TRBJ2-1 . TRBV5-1 CASSSTGTTSSYNEQFF TGCGCCAGCAGCTCTACCGGGACAACGAGCTCCTACAATGAGCAGTTCTTC
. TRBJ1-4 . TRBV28 CASPGWAPTNEKLFF TGTGCCAGCCCCGGTTGGGCCCCAACTAATGAAAAACTGTTTTTT
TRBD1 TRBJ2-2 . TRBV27 CASSQDRAPGELFF TGTGCCAGCAGTCAGGACAGGGCCCCCGGGGAGCTGTTTTTT
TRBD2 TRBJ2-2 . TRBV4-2 CASSRELKRGDRIGELFF TGTGCCAGCAGCCGAGAGTTAAAGCGGGGGGATAGAATCGGGGAGCTGTTTTTT
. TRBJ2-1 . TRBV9 CASSVGAGTSYNEQFF TGTGCCAGCAGCGTAGGGGCAGGAACCTCCTACAATGAGCAGTTCTTC
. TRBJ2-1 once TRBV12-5 CASGWPSTPSGAGDEQFF TGTGCTAGTGGTTGGCCCTCTACCCCCTCTGGAGCGGGCGATGAGCAGTTCTTC